This entry lists 25 T cell receptor beta chains sequenced from one sample in a study of blood T cell repertoires in COVID-19. The protocol was immunoSEQ multiplex PCR, while the TCRdb copy is restricted to in-frame clones and leaves out a portion. The sample holds 100,000 or so clones, around 85% seen once. The specimen sequenced was peripheral blood. Receptors were obtained from a woman in her 70s with active or convalescent COVID-19.

This clone was detected only once. The J gene is TRBJ2-7, the V gene TRBV30; 7 nucleotides match TRBD1. Germline V lookup: CDR1 GTSNPN, CDR2 SVGIG (reference sequence). The J segment lost 6 bases and the V segment lost 4 bases, leaving 12 bases of the junction unmatched. This CDR3 region has 14 residues. The CDR3 is CAWKPTGLVPEQYF. CDR3 nucleotide sequence: TGTGCCTGGAAACCGACAGGGTTGGTCCCCGAGCAGTACTTC.

This clone was observed a few times. The gene calls are TRBV30 and TRBJ1-4; D unclear. V was shortened by 4 bases and J by 5 bases, with 5 bases between the two germline ends. This CDR3 is 11 amino acids long. Germline V gives CDR1 GTSNPN, CDR2 SVGIG (reference sequence). The CDR3 nucleotides read TGTGCCTGGATGCTAAATGAAAAACTGTTTTTT. Residues: CAWMLNEKLFF.

The rearrangement links TRBV5-3 to TRBJ1-1, with D possibly TRBD1 on 6 matching bases. TRBV5-3 has ORF status, its function being uncertain. CDR3 length equals 13 residues. V lost 4 bases to trimming and J lost 3 bases, with 10 bases between them. The CDR3 reads CARSPDSYTEAFF. The CDR3 DNA is TGTGCCAGAAGCCCGGACAGCTACACTGAAGCTTTCTTT.

J is TRBJ1-4 and V is TRBV7-2, with unresolved D. V lost 1 base, J lost 3 bases, and 9 bases lay in between. CDR3 size: 15 residues. Germline CDR1 SGHTA, CDR2 FQGNSA. The DNA of the CDR3 is TGTGCCAGCAGCTTAGAACCGAGGTCTAATGAAAAACTGTTTTTT. Amino acid sequence: CASSLEPRSNEKLFF.

The V gene is TRBV7-3, the J gene TRBJ2-1, with a tentative D call TRBD2 (7 bases). Germline V gene sequence: CDR1 SGHTA, CDR2 FQGTGA. The CDR3 spans 17 residues. The germline V and J ends were trimmed by 1 base and 0 bases, with 13 bases remaining between them. CDR3 in DNA: TGTGCCAGCAGCTTAATAGGGGGGGCGAGCTCCTACAATGAGCAGTTCTTC. Its translation is CASSLIGGASSYNEQFF.

The V gene is TRBV11-2, the J gene TRBJ2-1, with 9 bases fitting TRBD2. V lost 0 bases, J lost 8 bases, and 2 bases stayed unmatched. CDR3 length: 14 amino acids. From germline, CDR1 is SGHAT and CDR2 FQNNGV. CDR3 DNA: TGTGCCAGCAGCTTAGACAGACTAGCGGATGAGCAGTTCTTC. It codes for CASSLDRLADEQFF.

This clone occurred a few times. The gene calls are TRBV18 and TRBJ2-1, with a tentative D call TRBD2 (7 bases). CDR3 length equals 16 residues. Germline V gives CDR1 KGHSH, CDR2 LQKENI. V lost 3 bases to trimming and J lost 4 bases, with 16 bases between them. The CDR3 bases are TGTGCCAGCTCACCCTTCACCGGGGGGCGGTACAATGAGCAGTTCTTC. It specifies CASSPFTGGRYNEQFF.

The chain carries TRBV18 and TRBJ1-2; 10 bases map to TRBD1. With V trimmed by 8 bases and J by 9 bases, 15 bases remained unmatched. Germline CDR1 and CDR2: KGHSH and LQKENI. The CDR3 totals 15 residues. The CDR3 spells CASATSGTGARSYTF. DNA for the CDR3: TGTGCCAGCGCGACTTCCGGGACAGGGGCCCGGAGCTACACCTTC.

The chain uses TRBV4-3 and TRBJ2-1; D unresolved. CDR3 length: 15 residues. V was pared by 0 bases and J by 3 bases, with 9 bases between. Germline V CDR1 and CDR2: LGHNA, YSLEER. The CDR3 sequence: CASSQDWSSYNEQFF. CDR3 DNA sequence: TGCGCCAGCAGCCAAGACTGGTCGAGCTACAATGAGCAGTTCTTC.

The rearrangement uses TRBV5-1 and TRBJ2-7; 7 nucleotides align to TRBD1. Losses at the gene ends were 1 base for V and 5 bases for J; bases not matched to a gene: 3. Looked up from germline, CDR1 is SGHRS and CDR2 is YFSETQ. The CDR3 loop spans 13 amino acids. CDR3 coding DNA: TGCGCCAGCAGCTTGTCAGACAGGGACGAGCAGTACTTC. Residues: CASSLSDRDEQYF.

CDR3 sequence (DNA): TGTGCCAGCAGCTTAGGTAGCTTTAATGAAAAACTGTTTTTT. It yields the protein CASSLGSFNEKLFF. The gene calls are TRBV7-2 and TRBJ1-4; D is unresolved. Trimming took off 1 base at V and 4 bases at J, with 7 bases between the two ends. CDR1 is SGHTA and CDR2 is FQGNSA in the germline V gene. The CDR3 consists of 14 residues.

This chain links TRBV2 with TRBJ1-2; D might be TRBD1 (6 bases). The V and J ends lost 2 bases and 7 bases respectively, with 8 bases between them. The germline gives CDR1 SNHLY, CDR2 FYNNEI. The CDR3 contains 12 residues. The chain's CDR3 is CASSEQGPGYTF. CDR3 in DNA: TGTGCCAGCAGTGAACAGGGGCCTGGCTACACCTTC.

The gene calls are TRBV6-5 and TRBJ1-3; no definite D call. V dropped 4 bases and J dropped 0 bases, with 10 bases sitting between them. The germline V gene encodes CDR1 MNHEY and CDR2 SVGAGI. This CDR3 has 15 residues. The CDR3 loop is CASSFGGVSGNTIYF. In DNA form, the CDR3 reads TGTGCCAGCAGTTTTGGCGGAGTCTCTGGAAACACCATATATTTT.

The sample holds a few counts of this clone. The rearrangement links TRBV10-3 to TRBJ1-3; D is unresolved. CDR1 is ENHRY, CDR2 SYGVKD, per germline. The CDR3 covers 12 residues. V lost 3 bases and J lost 7, with 7 bases in between. The CDR3 DNA follows: TGTGCCATCAGTGACAGCGGGAACACCATATATTTT. This sequence encodes CAISDSGNTIYF.

The CDR3 nucleotides read TGTGCCAGCAGCTCTACGGTGGCTGGGGCCAACGTCCTGACTTTC. This translates into CASSSTVAGANVLTF. The chain is built from TRBV7-9 and TRBJ2-6; D not certain. The CDR3 length is 15 residues. Germline lookup yields CDR1 SEHNR and CDR2 FQNEAQ (reference sequence). V was shortened by 4 bases and J by 2 bases, with 9 bases between the two germline ends. The full variable domain, its missing parts supplied by reference TRBV7-9 and TRBJ2-6, is DTGVSQNPRHKITKRGQNVTFRCDPISEHNRLYWYRQTLGQGPEFLTYFQNEAQLEKSRLLSDRFSAERPKGSFSTLEIQRTEQGDSAMYLCASSSTVAGANVLTFGAGSRLTVL.

This sequence joins TRBV5-4 and TRBJ2-1, with 8 nucleotides matching TRBD2. V lost 0 bases, J lost 8 bases, and 1 base stayed unmatched. Germline V CDR1 and CDR2: SGHNT, YYREEE (reference sequence). This CDR3 is 13 amino acids long. DNA for the CDR3: TGTGCCAGCAGCTTGGGAGCGGGAGATGAGCAGTTCTTC. Protein sequence: CASSLGAGDEQFF.

This rearrangement joins TRBV2 to TRBJ2-2; 8 bases are shared with TRBD2. In germline, CDR1 is SNHLY, CDR2 FYNNEI. The CDR3 is 13 residues long. The V segment lost 8 bases and the J segment 5 bases; nucleotides outside the gene matches: 4. DNA of the CDR3: TGTGCCAGCGGGACTAGGGGGACCGGGGAGCTGTTTTTT. This translates into CASGTRGTGELFF.

This chain links TRBV24-1 with TRBJ1-5, with D possibly being TRBD1 (5 bases). The germline gives CDR1 KGHDR, CDR2 SFDVKD. Trimming removed 3 bases at V and 5 bases at J, with 10 bases between. The CDR3 totals 14 residues. The CDR3 region is CATSDGQGDQPQHF. The DNA of the CDR3 is TGTGCCACCAGTGATGGGCAGGGCGATCAGCCCCAGCATTTT.

The chain couples TRBV9 to TRBJ2-1; 8 nucleotides line up with TRBD1. The junction had 4 bases not matched to a gene; V was cut back by 0 bases and J by 8 bases. CDR1 and CDR2 (germline): SGDLS, YYNGEE. CDR3 length: 14 residues. CDR3 DNA sequence: TGTGCCAGCAGCGTAGTCTCAGGGGGCGATGAGCAGTTCTTC. Amino acid sequence: CASSVVSGGDEQFF.

V is TRBV6-2 or TRBV6-3 and J is TRBJ2-5; maybe TRBD2 (6 bases). The V end lost 0 bases, the J end lost 5 bases, and 16 bases lay between the germline ends. CDR1 MNHEY and CDR2 SVGEGT come from the germline V gene. The CDR3 length is 16 residues. As DNA, the CDR3 is TGTGCCAGCAGTTACTCGAAGGAGGGGAGGTCGGAGACCCAGTACTTC. Translation: CASSYSKEGRSETQYF.

J is TRBJ2-3 and V is TRBV11-2; D possibly corresponds to TRBD2 (5 bases). Trimming stripped 10 bases from V and 2 bases from J, with 10 bases between. The CDR3 sequence is 12 residues long. Per germline, CDR1 SGHAT and CDR2 FQNNGV. CDR3 loop: CATGTSTDTQYF. CDR3 coding DNA: TGTGCCACGGGAACCTCCACAGATACGCAGTATTTT.

The chain links TRBV19 to TRBJ2-1, with 8 positions matching TRBD2. This CDR3 has 16 residues. CDR1 is LNHDA, CDR2 SQIVND, per germline (reference sequence). The V gene end was trimmed by 5 bases and the J gene end by 3 bases; junction bases not matched to a gene: 9. Written as DNA, the CDR3 is TGTGCCAGTAGTGAGATAGCGGGAATCATCTACAATGAGCAGTTCTTC. Its translation is CASSEIAGIIYNEQFF.

The CDR3 DNA is TGTGCCAGCAGCCCTGTGGACAGGGGTAGCAATCAGCCCCAGCATTTT. Translation gives CASSPVDRGSNQPQHF. The chain links TRBV6-6 to TRBJ1-5; TRBD1 matches 9 bases. The germline CDR1 and CDR2 sequences are MNHNY and SVGAGI (reference sequence). V shed 6 bases, J shed 0 bases, and the junction held 6 bases outside the gene matches. This CDR3 has 16 amino acids.

V and J are TRBV6-5 and TRBJ2-5; TRBD1 aligns across 7 bases. Germline CDR1 and CDR2: MNHEY and SVGAGI. V lost 6 bases to trimming and J lost 5 bases; unmatched junction nucleotides: 9. CDR3 length: 14 amino acids. The CDR3 nucleotides are TGTGCCAGCAGCTCGACAGGGTTTGGCGAGACCCAGTACTTC. Translated, it gives CASSSTGFGETQYF.

This rearrangement joins TRBV2 to TRBJ1-5, with TRBD1 matching 8 bases. CDR3 length: 14 residues. J was trimmed by 6 bases and V by 2 bases; bases with no gene match: 3. Germline-derived CDR1 and CDR2 are SNHLY and FYNNEI. CDR3 DNA sequence: TGTGCCAGCAGTGAAAGGACAGGGAGTCAGCCCCAGCATTTT. This sequence encodes CASSERTGSQPQHF.